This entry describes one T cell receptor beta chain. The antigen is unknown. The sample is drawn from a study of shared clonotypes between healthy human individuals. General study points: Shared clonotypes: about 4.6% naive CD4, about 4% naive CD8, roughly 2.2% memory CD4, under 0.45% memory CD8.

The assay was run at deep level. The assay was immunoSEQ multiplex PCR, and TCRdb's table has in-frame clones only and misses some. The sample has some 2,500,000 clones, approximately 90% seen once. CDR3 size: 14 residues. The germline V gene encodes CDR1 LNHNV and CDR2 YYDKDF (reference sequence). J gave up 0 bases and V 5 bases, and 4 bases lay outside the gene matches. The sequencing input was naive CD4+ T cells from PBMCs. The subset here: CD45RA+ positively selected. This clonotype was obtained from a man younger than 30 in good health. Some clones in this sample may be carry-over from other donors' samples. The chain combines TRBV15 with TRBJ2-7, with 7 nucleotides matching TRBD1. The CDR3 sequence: CATSPRGFSYEQYF. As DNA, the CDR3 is TGTGCCACCAGCCCCAGGGGGTTCTCCTACGAGCAGTACTTC.